This T cell receptor (beta chain) was documented in a study of T-cell memory formation after mild COVID-19. Study information: Largely, TCR clusters stayed within a single donor.

The CDR3 extends over 12 amino acids. Trimming removed 5 bases from V and 4 bases from J, with 7 bases in between. This clonotype turned up a few times. From the 5' RACE reads, TCRdb called clonotypes with MiXCR, one entry per CDR3 protein. The sample has 550,000 to 700,000 distinct CDR3 sequences, roughly 18% seen once. The specimen sequenced was PBMCs or a T cell subset sorted from them (not recorded which). The chain is built from TRBV12-3 or TRBV12-4 and TRBJ2-3; the D gene is possibly TRBD1 (6 bases). The sequence was collected from an adult woman who had mild COVID-19 (a few samples of this study predate the infection). Cell type and time point are not known. CDR3 in DNA: TGTGCCAGCAGTGCAGGGGCAGATACGCAGTATTTT. Encoded protein: CASSAGADTQYF.